These 23 T cell receptor beta chains originate from one sample sequenced in a study of blood T cell repertoires in COVID-19. Using immunoSEQ multiplex PCR, the repertoire was profiled, and TCRdb retains in-frame clones only, with some absent. The table has some 240,000 clones, around 80% seen once. The sequenced sample consisted of PBMCs or T cells enriched from blood (not recorded which). The receptors derive from a man aged 30 to 45 with acute COVID-19.

The chain recombines TRBV19 with TRBJ2-5; 11 bases fit TRBD2. The germline gives CDR1 LNHDA, CDR2 SQIVND (reference sequence). Trimming cost V 3 bases and J 5 bases; bases outside gene matches: 8. The CDR3 runs 16 residues. CDR3 DNA sequence: TGTGCCAGTAGTATGTTAGCGGGAGGGCCCGGGGAGACCCAGTACTTC. This gives the protein CASSMLAGGPGETQYF.

The chain combines TRBV5-4 with TRBJ2-2, with TRBD1 identical over 7 bases. The CDR3 is made up of 16 amino acids. Trimming took 4 bases from V and 1 from J; bases not matched to a gene: 7. Germline V CDR1 and CDR2: SGHNT, YYREEE (reference sequence). This CDR3 is CASSGGRGRNTGELFF. CDR3 DNA: TGTGCCAGCAGCGGGGGTAGGGGGCGGAACACCGGGGAGCTGTTTTTT.

The chain joins TRBV5-1 to TRBJ2-1, with 12 bases matching TRBD2. Germline CDR1 and CDR2: SGHRS and YFSETQ. Trimming took 1 base from V and 7 from J; bases not matched to a gene: 6. CDR3 length equals 16 residues. CDR3 sequence: CASSLTLAGGGNEQFF. The CDR3 nucleotides are TGCGCCAGCAGCTTGACACTAGCGGGGGGCGGGAATGAGCAGTTCTTC.

V and J are TRBV6-5 and TRBJ2-7; TRBD1 aligns across 9 bases. This CDR3 has 14 amino acids. CDR1 and CDR2 from the germline V gene are MNHEY and SVGAGI. Trimming cost V 6 bases and J 0 bases; bases outside gene matches: 3. The CDR3 region has the DNA TGTGCCAGCAGGACAGGGGGGGCCTCCTACGAGCAGTACGTC. Protein product: CASRTGGASYEQYV.

This chain connects TRBV7-2 to TRBJ1-6; 9 bases map to TRBD1. Germline V lookup: CDR1 SGHTA, CDR2 FQGNSA. CDR3 length equals 14 residues. The trim removed 5 bases at V and 10 bases at J, leaving 6 bases unmatched. CDR3 protein: CASSPRQGDSPLHF. For the CDR3, the DNA is TGTGCCAGCAGCCCCCGACAGGGGGACTCACCCCTCCACTTT. The entire variable domain, with the rest obtained from reference TRBV7-2 and TRBJ1-6, is as follows: GAGVSQSPSNKVTEKGKDVELRCDPISGHTALYWYRQSLGQGLEFLIYFQGNSAPDKSGLPSDRFSAERTGGSVSTLTIQRTQQEDSAVYLCASSPRQGDSPLHFGNGTRLTVT.

This clone was counted once. The V gene is TRBV7-8, the J gene TRBJ2-1, with 7 positions matching TRBD2. The germline CDR1 and CDR2 sequences are SGHVS and FQNEAQ. The V gene end was trimmed by 4 bases and the J gene end by 3 bases; junction bases not matched to a gene: 6. The CDR3 runs to 15 residues. The CDR3 DNA reads as TGTGCCAGCAGCTCTCCTAGCGGAGGCTACAATGAGCAGTTCTTC. Translated, it gives CASSSPSGGYNEQFF.

This rearrangement joins TRBV29-1 to TRBJ2-1; 8 bases match TRBD2. This CDR3 has 13 amino acids. The V gene end was trimmed by 7 bases and the J gene end by 12 bases; junction bases not matched to a gene: 14. Germline V lookup: CDR1 SQVTM, CDR2 ANQGSEA. CDR3 sequence reads: CSATGLGGFGQFF. In nucleotides, the CDR3 is TGCAGCGCGACGGGACTAGGGGGATTTGGGCAGTTCTTC.

The V call is TRBV24-1, the J call TRBJ2-1; TRBD2 might be the D (6 bases). In germline, CDR1 is KGHDR, CDR2 SFDVKD. V was trimmed by 3 bases and J by 7 bases, leaving 18 bases between them. The CDR3 consists of 16 residues. CDR3 amino acids: CATSDPARSGGNEQFF. DNA for the CDR3: TGTGCCACCAGTGATCCGGCTCGGTCTGGGGGGAATGAGCAGTTCTTC.

V and J are TRBV11-2 and TRBJ1-1, with D perhaps matching TRBD1 (5 bases). The CDR3 consists of 15 residues. CDR1 and CDR2 (germline): SGHAT, FQNNGV. Trimming shortened V by 0 bases and J by 1 base, and 9 bases separated the two germline ends. The CDR3 sequence is CASSLDRGGNTEAFF. CDR3 bases: TGTGCCAGCAGCTTAGATCGCGGGGGGAACACTGAAGCTTTCTTT.

The V call is TRBV7-3, the J call TRBJ1-2; no clear D gene. Trimming took 1 base from V and 4 from J, leaving 13 bases between them. The CDR3 is made up of 15 amino acids. Germline CDR1 is SGHTA and CDR2 is FQGTGA. CDR3 loop: CASSLNGGAGYGYTF. The CDR3 nucleotides read TGTGCCAGCAGCTTAAATGGCGGTGCTGGCTATGGCTACACCTTC.

This clone was seen more than once but under ten times. V and J are TRBV7-9 and TRBJ2-2; tentatively, D is TRBD1 (6 bases). V lost 4 bases to trimming and J lost 4 bases, with 16 bases between them. Germline V gene data show CDR1 as SEHNR and CDR2 as FQNEAQ (reference sequence). The CDR3 consists of 16 residues. The CDR3 bases are TGTGCCAGCAGCTCCGGACAGATCGTGGTCACCGGGGAGCTGTTTTTT. This translates into CASSSGQIVVTGELFF.

This clone was counted once. The rearrangement joins TRBV11-1 to TRBJ1-1, with D perhaps TRBD1 (5 bases). Germline assignment: CDR1 SGHAT and CDR2 FQDESV (reference sequence). This CDR3 region has 12 residues. With 2 bases removed from V and 6 bases from J, the gap between germline ends came to 7 bases. The chain's CDR3 is CASSLSGSEAFF. The DNA for the CDR3 is TGTGCCAGCAGCTTATCAGGGTCTGAAGCTTTCTTT.

This chain links TRBV2 with TRBJ2-1, with D perhaps TRBD2 (6 bases). The CDR3 is made up of 13 amino acids. Germline lookup yields CDR1 SNHLY and CDR2 FYNNEI. The CDR3 bases are TGTGGCCAGCATTCTAGCGATGACAATGAGCAGTTCTTC. Translated, it gives CGQHSSDDNEQFF.

Details on this clone: The junction shows a germline mismatch at one end, possibly a read error. The chain is built from TRBV5-1 and TRBJ1-2; 7 nucleotides align to TRBD1. Germline CDR1 is SGHRS and CDR2 is YFSETQ. The CDR3 consists of 14 residues. In DNA form, the CDR3 reads TGTGCCAGCAGCTTGGGACAGCCTAACTATGGCTACACCTTC. Translated: CASSLGQPNYGYTF.

The V and J genes are TRBV23-1 and TRBJ2-7, with D maybe TRBD1 (5 bases). TRBV23-1 is annotated as an ORF whose role is uncertain. This CDR3 has 14 residues. The V gene lost 2 bases and the J gene lost 4 bases, with 12 bases spanning the gap. The CDR3 region has the DNA TGCGCCAGCAGTCAAGGACACAAGTTTTACGAGCAGTACGTC. It specifies CASSQGHKFYEQYV.

The V and J genes are TRBV6-5 and TRBJ2-1; D uncertain. Trimming left V 10 bases short and J 2 bases short, with 15 bases between. Per the germline V gene, CDR1 is MNHEY and CDR2 is SVGAGI. The CDR3 is 14 amino acids. The CDR3 DNA sequence: TGTGCCACCCGACTCTCCGGCGCCTACAATGAGCAGTTCTTC. It specifies CATRLSGAYNEQFF.

The chain is built from TRBV11-2 and TRBJ2-3, with TRBD2 identical over 14 bases. CDR1 SGHAT and CDR2 FQNNGV come from the germline V gene. J gave up 6 bases and V 5 bases, and 1 base lay outside the gene matches. CDR3 size: 14 residues. CDR3 amino acids: CASSRLAGGDTQYF. Written as DNA, the CDR3 is TGTGCCAGCAGCAGACTAGCGGGGGGGGATACGCAGTATTTT.

The V and J genes are TRBV7-9 and TRBJ1-1; unclear D gene. The CDR3 extends over 14 amino acids. V was trimmed by 1 base and J by 0 bases, leaving 6 bases between them. Germline V CDR1 and CDR2: SEHNR, FQNEAQ (reference sequence). The CDR3 here is CASSLGGVNTEAFF. DNA of the CDR3: TGTGCCAGCAGCTTAGGCGGAGTGAACACTGAAGCTTTCTTT.

The chain combines TRBV24-1 with TRBJ2-1, with 8 bases lining up with TRBD2. This CDR3 has 14 amino acids. Trimming at V came to 4 bases and at J to 10 bases, leaving 8 bases not matched to a gene. CDR1 and CDR2 (germline): KGHDR, SFDVKD. Here the CDR3 DNA reads TGTGCCACCAGTGACCCACTAGCGGAAGACGAGCAGTTCTTC. Its protein is CATSDPLAEDEQFF.

The chain carries TRBV5-4 and TRBJ2-1; the match to TRBD2 covers 7 bases. The germline CDR1 and CDR2 sequences are SGHNT and YYREEE (reference sequence). The CDR3 loop spans 16 amino acids. V lost 0 bases, J lost 8 bases, and 11 bases stayed unmatched. CDR3 DNA: TGTGCCAGCAGCTTGGTGGGCGGGAGCGTTGTAGATGAGCAGTTCTTC. Protein product: CASSLVGGSVVDEQFF.

V and J are TRBV18 and TRBJ2-1; the D is unclear. Germline V CDR1 and CDR2: KGHSH, LQKENI. Trimming took off 0 bases at V and 7 bases at J, with 10 bases between the two ends. This CDR3 contains 14 residues. The CDR3 bases are TGTGCCAGCTCACCACCGCGCCCGAGTAATGAGCAGTTCTTC. This sequence encodes CASSPPRPSNEQFF.

As concerns this clone: Other DNA sequences within the sample encode an identical CDR3. This chain's CDR3 is CASSLPGYGYTF. As DNA, the CDR3 is TGTGCCAGCAGTTTGCCAGGGTATGGCTACACCTTC. This rearrangement joins TRBV28 to TRBJ1-2; tentatively, D is TRBD1 (5 bases). The ends were cut back, 3 bases at V and 5 bases at J, with 7 bases in the middle. Germline CDR1 MDHEN, CDR2 SYDVKM. The CDR3 runs to 12 residues.

The chain recombines TRBV2 with TRBJ1-1; tentative D call: TRBD1 (6 bases). Trimming pared 4 bases from V and 3 bases from J, leaving 12 bases between. The CDR3 spans 14 residues. The germline V gene encodes CDR1 SNHLY and CDR2 FYNNEI. CDR3 amino acids: CASSALGADTEAFF. The CDR3 DNA follows: TGTGCCAGCAGTGCTTTGGGGGCGGACACTGAAGCTTTCTTT.